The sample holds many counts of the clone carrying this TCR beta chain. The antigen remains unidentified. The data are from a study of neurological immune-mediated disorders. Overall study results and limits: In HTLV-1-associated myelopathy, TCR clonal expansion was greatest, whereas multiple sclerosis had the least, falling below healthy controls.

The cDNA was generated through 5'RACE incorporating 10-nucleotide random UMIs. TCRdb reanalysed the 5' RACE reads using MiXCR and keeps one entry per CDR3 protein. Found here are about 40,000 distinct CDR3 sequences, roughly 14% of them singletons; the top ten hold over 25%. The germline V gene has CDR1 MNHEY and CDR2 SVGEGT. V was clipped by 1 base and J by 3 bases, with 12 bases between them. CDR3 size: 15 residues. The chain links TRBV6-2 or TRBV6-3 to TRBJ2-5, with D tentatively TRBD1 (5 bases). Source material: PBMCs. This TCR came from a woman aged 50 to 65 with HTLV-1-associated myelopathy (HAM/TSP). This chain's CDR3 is CASSYFNGQEETQYF. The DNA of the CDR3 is TGTGCCAGCAGTTACTTCAACGGACAAGAAGAGACCCAGTACTTC.